This T cell receptor (beta chain) was identified during a study of blood T cell repertoires in COVID-19. Study-level background: The United States, Italy and Spain were the sources of the acute and convalescent COVID-19 samples.

In terms of age and location, participants ranged from roughly 18 to 95 years and lived in about two dozen US areas. The CDR3 length is 16 residues. The ends lost 4 bases at V and 3 bases at J; junction bases unmatched: 8. Germline CDR1 reads SGHNT; CDR2 reads YYREEE (reference sequence). Authors' analysis steps: Amplification with reference gene primers provided the estimates of nucleated cell counts. Clones were read by immunoSEQ multiplex PCR, and TCRdb kept only the in-frame ones, dropping some. V and J calls and clone size come straight from that table; D and trimming were deduced from the DNA. The repertoire holds about 280,000 clones, with about 88% as singletons.

The J gene is TRBJ2-3, the V gene TRBV5-4; 10 bases match TRBD2. The sequenced sample was PBMCs or T cells enriched from blood (not recorded which). This receptor was identified in a woman aged 60 to 75 in a cohort exposed to, infected with or recovered from COVID-19 (not recorded which). DNA for the CDR3: TGTGCCAGCAGCATATGGACTAGCGGCTTAACAGATACGCAGTATTTT. Its translation is CASSIWTSGLTDTQYF.